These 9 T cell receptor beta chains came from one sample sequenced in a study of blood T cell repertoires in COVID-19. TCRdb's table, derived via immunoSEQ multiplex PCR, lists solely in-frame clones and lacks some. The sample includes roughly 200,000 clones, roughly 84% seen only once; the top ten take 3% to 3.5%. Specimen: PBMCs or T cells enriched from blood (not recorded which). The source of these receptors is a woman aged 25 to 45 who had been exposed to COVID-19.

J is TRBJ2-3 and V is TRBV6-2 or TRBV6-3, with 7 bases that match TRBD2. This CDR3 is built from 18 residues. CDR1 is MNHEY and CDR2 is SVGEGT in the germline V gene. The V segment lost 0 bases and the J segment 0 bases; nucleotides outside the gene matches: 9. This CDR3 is CASSYSTLSGASTDTQYF. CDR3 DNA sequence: TGTGCCAGCAGTTACTCGACTTTGAGCGGGGCTAGCACAGATACGCAGTATTTT.

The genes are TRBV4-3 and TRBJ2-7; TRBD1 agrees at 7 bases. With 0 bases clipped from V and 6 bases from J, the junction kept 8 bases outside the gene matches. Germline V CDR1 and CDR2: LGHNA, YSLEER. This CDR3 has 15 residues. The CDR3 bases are TGCGCCAGCAGCCAAGAGTTCGACAGGGCGATCGAGCAGTACTTC. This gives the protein CASSQEFDRAIEQYF.

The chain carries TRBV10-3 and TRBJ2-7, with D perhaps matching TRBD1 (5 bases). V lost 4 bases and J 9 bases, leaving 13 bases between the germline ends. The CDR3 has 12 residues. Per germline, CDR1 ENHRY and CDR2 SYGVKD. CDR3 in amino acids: CAISGDSIGQYF. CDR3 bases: TGTGCCATCAGTGGCGACAGTATCGGGCAGTACTTC.

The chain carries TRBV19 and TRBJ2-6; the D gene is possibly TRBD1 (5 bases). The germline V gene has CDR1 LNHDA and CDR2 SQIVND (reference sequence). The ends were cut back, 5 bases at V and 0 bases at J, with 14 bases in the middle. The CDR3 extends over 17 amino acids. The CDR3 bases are TGTGCCAGTAGTGTTCTACAGGCCAGCTCTGGGGCCAACGTCCTGACTTTC. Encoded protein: CASSVLQASSGANVLTF.

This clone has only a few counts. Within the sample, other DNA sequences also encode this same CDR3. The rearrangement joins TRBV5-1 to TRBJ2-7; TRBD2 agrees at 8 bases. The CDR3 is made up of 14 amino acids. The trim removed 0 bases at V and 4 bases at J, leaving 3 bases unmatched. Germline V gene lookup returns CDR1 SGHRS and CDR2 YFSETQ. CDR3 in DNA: TGCGCCAGCAGCTTGGACGGGGGGGTGTACGAGCAGTACTTC. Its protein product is CASSLDGGVYEQYF.

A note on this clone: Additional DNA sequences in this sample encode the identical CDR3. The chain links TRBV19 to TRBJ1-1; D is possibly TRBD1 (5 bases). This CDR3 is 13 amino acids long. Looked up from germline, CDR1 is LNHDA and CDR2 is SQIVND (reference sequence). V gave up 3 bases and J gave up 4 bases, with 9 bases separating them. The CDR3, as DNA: TGTGCCAGTAGTATCGGGGGGAGCACTGAAGCTTTCTTT. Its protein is CASSIGGSTEAFF.

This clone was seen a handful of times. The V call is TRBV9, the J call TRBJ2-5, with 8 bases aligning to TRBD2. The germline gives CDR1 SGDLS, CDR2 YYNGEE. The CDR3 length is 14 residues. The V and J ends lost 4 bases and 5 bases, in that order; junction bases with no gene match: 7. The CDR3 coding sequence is TGTGCCAGCAGCCCCCGGGGGGGGAGGGAGACCCAGTACTTC. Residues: CASSPRGGRETQYF.

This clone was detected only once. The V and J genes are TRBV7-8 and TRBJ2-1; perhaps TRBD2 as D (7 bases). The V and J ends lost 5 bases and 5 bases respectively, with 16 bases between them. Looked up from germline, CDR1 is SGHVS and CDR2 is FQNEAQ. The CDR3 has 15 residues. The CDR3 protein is CASSPSAGADNEQFF. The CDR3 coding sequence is TGTGCCAGCAGCCCAAGTGCGGGGGCAGACAATGAGCAGTTCTTC. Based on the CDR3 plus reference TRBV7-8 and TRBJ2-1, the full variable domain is GAGVSQSPRYKVAKRGQDVALRCDPISGHVSLFWYQQALGQGPEFLTYFQNEAQLDKSGLPSDRFFAERPEGSVSTLKIQRTQQEDSAVYLCASSPSAGADNEQFFGPGTRLTVL.

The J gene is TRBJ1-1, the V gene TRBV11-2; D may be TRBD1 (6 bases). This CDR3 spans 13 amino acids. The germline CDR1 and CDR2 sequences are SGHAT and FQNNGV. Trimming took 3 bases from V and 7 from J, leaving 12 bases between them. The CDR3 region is CASSFGTLVEAFF. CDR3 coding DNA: TGTGCCAGCAGCTTCGGGACACTGGTTGAAGCTTTCTTT.